The 30 T cell receptor beta chains listed next were all sequenced from one sample in a study of vaccination and CD4 T cells after COVID-19. CD4+ T cells that had been cultured provided DNA sequenced with the Oncomine TCR Beta short-read assay. TCRdb passed the PCR reads through MiXCR, listing each CDR3 protein once. Of approximately 15,000 distinct CDR3 sequences listed, 50% to 70% were seen once; the top ten hold about 5.5%. The treatment was: roughly ten-day PBMC culture with coronavirus spike peptide pools or control peptides (ViraFEST assay). These receptors are not linked to any known antigen. The sample consisted of CD4+ T cells from blood, cultured in vitro, taken after SARS-CoV-2 vaccination. The receptor set was obtained from a human donor who had recovered from COVID-19.

CDR3 loop: CASSTDFSSGNTIYF. As DNA, the CDR3 is TGTGCCAGCAGTACTGACTTCAGCTCTGGAAACACCATATATTTT. The gene calls are TRBV6-2 or TRBV6-3 and TRBJ1-3; D ambiguous. Between the trimmed V and J ends, which lost 5 bases and 0 bases, there was a span of 11 bases. Germline V gene lookup returns CDR1 MNHEY and CDR2 SVGEGT. The CDR3 is 15 residues long.

This clonotype was detected only a few times. The rearrangement joins TRBV20-1 to TRBJ2-1, with 11 bases that match TRBD1. The length of the CDR3 is 16 residues. Looked up from germline, CDR1 is DFQATT and CDR2 is SNEGSKA (reference sequence). Trimming at V came to 3 bases and at J to 6 bases, leaving 10 bases not matched to a gene. For the CDR3, the DNA is TGCAGTGCTAGGGTTACCGGGACAGGGGGTGCCAATGAGCAGTTCTTC. This sequence encodes CSARVTGTGGANEQFF.

The gene calls are TRBV19 and TRBJ1-2, with D possibly TRBD1 on 5 matching bases. The CDR3 spans 14 residues. V lost 6 bases and J lost 6, with 17 bases in between. CDR1 LNHDA and CDR2 SQIVND come from the germline V gene (reference sequence). CDR3 region: CASSQGLLVDGYTF. CDR3 coding DNA: TGTGCCAGTAGCCAGGGACTCCTCGTGGATGGCTACACCTTC.

The V and J genes are TRBV7-3 and TRBJ1-2, with TRBD1 matching over 8 bases. CDR3 length: 14 amino acids. Trimming at V came to 5 bases and at J to 4 bases, leaving 6 bases not matched to a gene. CDR1 SGHTA and CDR2 FQGTGA come from the germline V gene. CDR3 protein: CASSPGGASYGYTF. The CDR3 nucleotides read TGTGCCAGCAGCCCAGGGGGCGCTTCCTATGGCTACACCTTC.

The chain is built from TRBV6-5 and TRBJ1-5; tentative D call: TRBD1 (5 bases). Germline CDR1 and CDR2: MNHEY and SVGAGI. This CDR3 comprises 14 residues. Trimming stripped 0 bases from V and 4 bases from J, with 7 bases between. The chain's CDR3 is CASSYSGGNQPQHF. CDR3 DNA: TGTGCCAGCAGTTACTCGGGGGGGAATCAGCCCCAGCATTTT.

The table lists this clonotype with a count of one. The V and J genes are TRBV24-1 and TRBJ1-5; D may be TRBD1 (6 bases). The V gene's germline CDR1 is KGHDR and CDR2 SFDVKD. The CDR3 has 14 residues. V lost 8 bases, J lost 3 bases, and 13 bases lay in between. The CDR3 loop is CATKRDRINQPQHF. The CDR3 DNA follows: TGTGCCACCAAAAGAGACAGGATCAATCAGCCCCAGCATTTT.

This chain uses TRBV5-1 with TRBJ1-1; D is perhaps TRBD1 (6 bases). From germline, CDR1 is SGHRS and CDR2 YFSETQ. The CDR3 covers 14 residues. V lost 5 bases and J lost 2, with 13 bases in between. As DNA, the CDR3 is TGCGCCAGCAGAGCGGGACATATCAACACTGAAGCTTTCTTT. Translation: CASRAGHINTEAFF.

The rearrangement uses TRBV20-1 and TRBJ2-1, with 8 nucleotides matching TRBD1. The trim removed 6 bases at V and 8 bases at J, leaving 6 bases unmatched. CDR1 is DFQATT and CDR2 is SNEGSKA in the germline V gene (reference sequence). The CDR3 is made up of 12 amino acids. CDR3 in amino acids: CSAQKQGDEQFF. CDR3 DNA: TGCAGTGCGCAGAAACAGGGGGATGAGCAGTTCTTC.

A few counts support this clonotype. The chain carries TRBV19 and TRBJ1-1, with D perhaps TRBD1 (5 bases). CDR3 length: 15 residues. With 0 bases removed from V and 4 bases from J, the gap between germline ends came to 12 bases. CDR1 is LNHDA, CDR2 SQIVND, per germline (reference sequence). The CDR3 coding sequence is TGTGCCAGTAGTATAGATTCACGGGGCGGCACTGAAGCTTTCTTT. Amino acids: CASSIDSRGGTEAFF.

The chain combines TRBV27 with TRBJ1-2; no definite D call. This CDR3 spans 16 amino acids. Deletions cut 0 bases from V and 7 bases from J, with 18 bases between. Germline V CDR1 and CDR2: MNHEY, SMNVEV (reference sequence). In nucleotides, the CDR3 is TGTGCCAGCAGTTTATCGATTACGGGGAGAGGTGGTGGCTACACCTTC. As protein: CASSLSITGRGGGYTF.

This sequence joins TRBV7-9 and TRBJ1-2, with D unresolved. V gave up 1 base and J gave up 4 bases, with 13 bases separating them. This CDR3 contains 15 residues. CDR1 is SEHNR, CDR2 FQNEAQ, per germline (reference sequence). The DNA for the CDR3 is TGTGCCAGCAGCTTAGGCGCAGCAACAAGCTATGGCTACACCTTC. This codes for CASSLGAATSYGYTF.

The chain recombines TRBV7-2 with TRBJ1-5, with D tentatively TRBD1 (5 bases). V dropped 5 bases and J dropped 10 bases, with 18 bases sitting between them. Germline assignment: CDR1 SGHTA and CDR2 FQGNSA. The CDR3 is 14 residues long. CDR3 amino acids: CASSPLGVTVPQHF. The DNA for the CDR3 is TGTGCCAGCAGCCCCCTGGGGGTAACAGTTCCCCAGCATTTT.

The chain carries TRBV20-1 and TRBJ2-3, with TRBD2 matching 12 bases. V shed 7 bases and J 6 bases; nucleotides not matched to a gene: 5. This CDR3 is 13 amino acids long. The germline V gene encodes CDR1 DFQATT and CDR2 SNEGSKA (reference sequence). The CDR3: CSVTTSGSDTQYF. CDR3 bases: TGCAGTGTCACGACTAGCGGGAGTGATACGCAGTATTTT.

This rearrangement joins TRBV27 to TRBJ2-5; TRBD2 aligns across 12 bases. Germline V gene data show CDR1 as MNHEY and CDR2 as SMNVEV (reference sequence). The V segment lost 5 bases and the J segment 5 bases; nucleotides outside the gene matches: 12. The CDR3 has 17 residues. CDR3 residues: CASSPTTSGRRMETQYF. In DNA form, the CDR3 reads TGTGCCAGCAGTCCCACGACTAGCGGGAGAAGGATGGAGACCCAGTACTTC.

The table lists this clonotype with a few counts. The V and J genes are TRBV7-9 and TRBJ2-5; 9 nucleotides match TRBD2. The CDR3 spans 16 residues. V lost 2 bases, J lost 5 bases, and 9 bases stayed unmatched. The germline V gene encodes CDR1 SEHNR and CDR2 FQNEAQ (reference sequence). In DNA, the CDR3 is TGTGCCAGCAGCTTAAAGGGACTAGCCGTAAGGGAGACCCAGTACTTC. This sequence encodes CASSLKGLAVRETQYF.

The rearrangement links TRBV11-3 to TRBJ2-7, with 10 bases aligning to TRBD2. This CDR3 region has 16 residues. CDR1 is SGHNT and CDR2 is YENEEA in the germline V gene. The trim removed 5 bases at V and 4 bases at J, leaving 11 bases unmatched. The DNA of the CDR3 is TGTGCCAGCAGCCCCATAGCGGGGGGACAAATGTACGAGCAGTACTTC. It specifies CASSPIAGGQMYEQYF.

This clonotype has only a few counts. V gene TRBV20-1 combines with J gene TRBJ2-7, with TRBD1 identical over 7 bases. The CDR3 runs to 15 residues. The V gene's germline CDR1 is DFQATT and CDR2 SNEGSKA (reference sequence). J lost 1 base, V lost 5 bases, and 11 bases had no gene match. DNA of the CDR3: TGCAGTGCTGGAGTGGACAGGCGTATATCCTACGAGCAGTACTTC. It specifies CSAGVDRRISYEQYF.

The chain has TRBV7-9 and TRBJ1-2; 8 nucleotides agree with TRBD1. This CDR3 is 12 amino acids long. Looked up from germline, CDR1 is SEHNR and CDR2 is FQNEAQ (reference sequence). The junction had 3 bases not matched to a gene; V was cut back by 5 bases and J by 7 bases. CDR3 nucleotides: TGTGCCAGCAGCCGGACAGGGTTTGGCTACACCTTC. Translated, it gives CASSRTGFGYTF. The whole variable domain, filled in from reference TRBV7-9 and TRBJ1-2, reads DTGVSQNPRHKITKRGQNVTFRCDPISEHNRLYWYRQTLGQGPEFLTYFQNEAQLEKSRLLSDRFSAERPKGSFSTLEIQRTEQGDSAMYLCASSRTGFGYTFGSGTRLTVV.

The V gene is TRBV27, the J gene TRBJ1-6, with 7 nucleotides matching TRBD1. Germline CDR1 is MNHEY and CDR2 is SMNVEV (reference sequence). The CDR3 covers 12 residues. V was pared by 7 bases and J by 6 bases, with 0 bases of the junction left unmatched. The CDR3 DNA follows: TGTGCCAGCAACAGGGGTAATTCACCCCTCCACTTT. Encoded protein: CASNRGNSPLHF.

This chain links TRBV11-2 with TRBJ1-3; D unresolved. Trimming removed 7 bases at V and 0 bases at J, with 7 bases between. The CDR3 sequence is 13 residues long. In germline, CDR1 is SGHAT, CDR2 FQNNGV. CDR3 DNA: TGTGCCAGCACCCAGAACTCTGGAAACACCATATATTTT. Amino acids: CASTQNSGNTIYF.

There are a few counts of this clonotype. DNA for the CDR3: TGTGCCAGCAGCCCGGCGGGAGTAGGGGAAAAACTGTTTTTT. Its translation: CASSPAGVGEKLFF. J is TRBJ1-4 and V is TRBV7-2, with D hard to call. CDR3 size: 14 residues. The germline V gene has CDR1 SGHTA and CDR2 FQGNSA. V was trimmed by 5 bases and J by 8 bases, leaving 15 bases between them.

The chain has TRBV12-3 or TRBV12-4 and TRBJ1-2; 8 bases are shared with TRBD1. Trimming cost V 1 base and J 3 bases; bases outside gene matches: 4. The CDR3 consists of 15 residues. CDR3 protein: CASSLGTGTHYGYTF. In DNA, the CDR3 is TGTGCCAGCAGTTTAGGGACAGGGACACACTATGGCTACACCTTC.

This clonotype was picked up a small number of times. The chain couples TRBV7-6 to TRBJ1-3; D gene uncertain. The CDR3 totals 16 residues. CDR1 SGHVS and CDR2 FNYEAQ come from the germline V gene. V lost 5 bases and J lost 2, with 16 bases in between. This CDR3 is CASSPTWTYPGNTIYF. CDR3 sequence (DNA): TGTGCCAGCAGCCCCACATGGACTTATCCTGGAAACACCATATATTTT.

V and J are TRBV7-2 and TRBJ2-3; no clear D gene. CDR3 length: 12 amino acids. Trimming cost V 1 base and J 5 bases, with 4 bases left between them. Germline V gene sequence: CDR1 SGHTA, CDR2 FQGNSA. CDR3 bases: TGTGCCAGCAGCTTAGGGAGAGATACGCAGTATTTT. This codes for CASSLGRDTQYF.

This chain joins TRBV27 and TRBJ2-3; no clear D gene. The ends were cut back, 2 bases at V and 0 bases at J, with 21 bases in the middle. This CDR3 region has 19 residues. Germline V gives CDR1 MNHEY, CDR2 SMNVEV (reference sequence). Here the CDR3 DNA reads TGTGCCAGCAGTTTAACGACGCCTTTTTCGGTATCTAGCACAGATACGCAGTATTTT. As protein: CASSLTTPFSVSSTDTQYF.

The chain employs TRBV19 and TRBJ1-6; D unresolved. The CDR3 loop spans 13 amino acids. Trimming cost V 7 bases and J 5 bases, with 9 bases left between them. The germline V gene encodes CDR1 LNHDA and CDR2 SQIVND (reference sequence). The CDR3: CASKTRNNSPLHF. CDR3 nucleotides: TGTGCCAGTAAGACAAGGAATAATTCACCCCTCCACTTT. Variable domain in full (rest from reference TRBV19 and TRBJ1-6): DGGITQSPKYLFRKEGQNVTLSCEQNLNHDAMYWYRQDPGQGLRLIYYSQIVNDFQKGDIAEGYSVSREKKESFPLTVTSAQKNPTAFYLCASKTRNNSPLHFGNGTRLTVT.

The chain employs TRBV7-2 and TRBJ1-1, with D unresolved. Germline values: CDR1 SGHTA, CDR2 FQGNSA. V was clipped by 3 bases and J by 1 base, with 18 bases between them. CDR3 length: 17 residues. CDR3 coding DNA: TGTGCCAGCAGCTTCATTGGTCGTACCACTTCGAACACTGAAGCTTTCTTT. Translation gives CASSFIGRTTSNTEAFF. The full variable domain, completed using reference TRBV7-2 and TRBJ1-1, is GAGVSQSPSNKVTEKGKDVELRCDPISGHTALYWYRQSLGQGLEFLIYFQGNSAPDKSGLPSDRFSAERTGGSVSTLTIQRTQQEDSAVYLCASSFIGRTTSNTEAFFGQGTRLTVV.

The V call is TRBV10-3, the J call TRBJ1-2, with a possible D match to TRBD1 (5 bases). The CDR3 is 13 residues long. Trimming left V 10 bases short and J 6 bases short, with 18 bases between. Looked up from germline, CDR1 is ENHRY and CDR2 is SYGVKD. DNA for the CDR3: TGTGCCACCCAAGGGGAGGTAAAGGATGGCTACACCTTC. Amino acids: CATQGEVKDGYTF.

The J gene is TRBJ2-7, the V gene TRBV2; no reliable D call. The germline gives CDR1 SNHLY, CDR2 FYNNEI. The CDR3 has 12 residues. Trimming pared 1 base from V and 5 bases from J, leaving 6 bases between. The CDR3 nucleotides are TGTGCCAGCAGTGAAGGGAGCCACGAGCAGTACTTC. Protein product: CASSEGSHEQYF.

The chain couples TRBV19 to TRBJ2-2; D remains unclear. The CDR3 contains 16 residues. The germline CDR1 and CDR2 sequences are LNHDA and SQIVND (reference sequence). V was shortened by 6 bases and J by 2 bases, with 16 bases between the two germline ends. The chain's CDR3 is CASSLRKGLNTGELFF. The CDR3 DNA reads TGTGCCAGTAGCCTTCGGAAGGGCCTCAACACCGGGGAGCTGTTTTTT.